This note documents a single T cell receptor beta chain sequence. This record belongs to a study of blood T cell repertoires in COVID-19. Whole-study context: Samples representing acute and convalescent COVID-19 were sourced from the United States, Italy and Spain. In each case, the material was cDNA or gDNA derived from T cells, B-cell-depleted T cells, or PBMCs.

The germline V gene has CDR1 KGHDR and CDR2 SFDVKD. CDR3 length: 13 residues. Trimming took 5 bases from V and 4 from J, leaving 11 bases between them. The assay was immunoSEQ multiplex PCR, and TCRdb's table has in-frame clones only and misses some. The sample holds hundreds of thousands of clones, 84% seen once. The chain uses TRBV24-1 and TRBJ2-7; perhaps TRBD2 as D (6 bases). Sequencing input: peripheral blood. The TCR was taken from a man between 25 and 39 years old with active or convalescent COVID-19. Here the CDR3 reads CATSAPEGYEQYF. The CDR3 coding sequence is TGTGCCACCAGTGCCCCGGAGGGGTACGAGCAGTACTTC.